Listed below are T cell receptor beta chains from one sample, sequenced in a study of cytomegalovirus exposure and HLA in healthy donors. The repertoire was sequenced with immunoSEQ multiplex PCR; TCRdb's copy has only in-frame clones and lacks some. This sample has 150,000 or so clones; more than 60% occur once, and the top ten carry roughly 1.4%. The sequenced material came from PBMCs. The receptors were gathered from a woman in her 30s in good health and CMV-seronegative. Each CDR3 is given with its conserved first and last residue. Fields, in order: clone size, J gene, CDR3 length, D gene, V gene, CDR3 DNA, CDR3 protein. The D gene is left open where the match is weak. Not all rows give a size; the values are once, few, many and, for expanded clones, a class.

>.|TRBJ1-5|15|.|TRBV28
TGTGCCAGCACTACCCCCGGAGATAGCAATCAGCCCCAGCATTTT
CASTTPGDSNQPQHF
>once|TRBJ1-2|15|TRBD1|TRBV5-4
TGTGCCAGCAGCTGGGGACAGGGGGCCGGCTATGGCTACACCTTC
CASSWGQGAGYGYTF
>.|TRBJ1-6|12|.|TRBV30
TGTGCCTGGAGTACAGGGAATCCACCCCTCCACTTT
CAWSTGNPPLHF
>.|TRBJ1-4|14|TRBD1|TRBV28
TGTGCCAGCAGAGAGACAGGGCGTAATGAAAAACTGTTTTTT
CASRETGRNEKLFF
>.|TRBJ1-2|15|.|TRBV18
TGTGCCAGCTCACCCGGAGTTTGGGCTAACTATGGCTACACCTTC
CASSPGVWANYGYTF
>.|TRBJ2-7|15|.|TRBV6-1
TGTGCCAGCGGTAGCCCCGGGCAGGGCCTTTACGAGCAGTACTTC
CASGSPGQGLYEQYF
>.|TRBJ1-2|12|.|TRBV6-1
TGTGCCAGCAGGAGAGCTAACTATGGCTACACCTTC
CASRRANYGYTF
>.|TRBJ1-6|15|TRBD1|TRBV9
TGTGCCAGCAGCGGCGGGACAGGGGGGTATTCACCCCTCCACTTT
CASSGGTGGYSPLHF
>once|TRBJ1-2|15|TRBD1|TRBV7-2
TGTGCCAGCAGCCGCGGACAGGGCTTAAACTATGGCTACACCTTC
CASSRGQGLNYGYTF
>.|TRBJ1-5|12|.|TRBV2
TGTGCCAGCAGGGAGGAGGGCCAGCCCCAGCATTTT
CASREEGQPQHF
>.|TRBJ2-3|15|TRBD2|TRBV7-2
TGTGCCAGCAGCGCGACTAGCGGAGGGGGGGGTACGCAGTATTTT
CASSATSGGGGTQYF
>.|TRBJ2-1|15|TRBD1|TRBV28
TGTGCCAGCAGTTCGACAGGGGGCTTCTACAATGAGCAGTTCTTC
CASSSTGGFYNEQFF
>few|TRBJ1-4|14|.|TRBV19
TGTGCCAGTAGTATCCGAGTGGCTAATGAAAAACTGTTTTTT
CASSIRVANEKLFF
>.|TRBJ2-1|15|TRBD1|TRBV5-6
TGTGCCAGCGACCACACCGGGACAGGGGGCAATGAGCAGTTCTTC
CASDHTGTGGNEQFF
>.|TRBJ2-1|14|TRBD1|TRBV9
TGTGCCAGCAGCGTAGGACAGGGGAACGTTGAGCAGTTCTTC
CASSVGQGNVEQFF
>.|TRBJ2-1|13|.|TRBV2
TGTGCCAGCAAGTCCGACACCAACAATGAGCAGTTCTTC
CASKSDTNNEQFF
>.|TRBJ1-2|14|TRBD1|TRBV6-5
TGTGCCAGCAGTTACGGACAGGGGAATGGGGGCTACACCTTC
CASSYGQGNGGYTF
>.|TRBJ2-7|15|.|TRBV5-4
TGTGCCAGCAGCTCGAGACAGGGAGGAGGCTACGAGCAGTACTTC
CASSSRQGGGYEQYF
>.|TRBJ1-5|17|TRBD1|TRBV23-1
TGCGCCAGCAGTCAATACAGGGACAGGGTTTCGGAGGGGCCCCAGCATTTT
CASSQYRDRVSEGPQHF
>.|TRBJ1-3|14|TRBD1|TRBV6-1
TGTGCCAGCCGGACAGGTTCCGCTGGGGACACCATATATTTT
CASRTGSAGDTIYF
>once|TRBJ2-3|14|TRBD2|TRBV5-6
TGTGCCAGCAGCCGTAAGCGGGGTAGCGATACGCAGTATTTT
CASSRKRGSDTQYF
>.|TRBJ2-3|16|.|TRBV19
TGTGCCAGTAGTATGGTTCCAGGGGTGGGCACAGATACGCAGTATTTT
CASSMVPGVGTDTQYF
>.|TRBJ1-1|16|TRBD1|TRBV6-6
TGTGCCAGCAGTTACTTCCTTACAGGGGCGGCCACTGAAGCTTTCTTT
CASSYFLTGAATEAFF
>few|TRBJ2-7|14|.|TRBV29-1
TGCAGCGTTGAAGACACGGGGGGCGGGGCGGAGCAGTACTTC
CSVEDTGGGAEQYF
>.|TRBJ1-2|13|.|TRBV7-9
TGTTCCAGCAGCTTAGCGTCAGGGGCTGACTACACCTTC
CSSSLASGADYTF
>.|TRBJ2-7|14|.|TRBV27
TGTGCCAGCAGTTTCGCAGGTTCTTCCTACGAGCAGTACTTC
CASSFAGSSYEQYF
>once|TRBJ2-2|15|.|TRBV7-2
TGTGCCAGCAAACGAGACAGAGCGAACACCGGGGAGCTGTTTTTT
CASKRDRANTGELFF
>.|TRBJ2-5|11|.|TRBV6-6
TGTGCCAGCAGCTTACAAGAGACCCAGTACTTC
CASSLQETQYF
>.|TRBJ2-1|16|.|TRBV5-8
TGTGCCAGCAGCTTGGCAGGGGGGTCCTCATACAATGAGCAGTTCTTC
CASSLAGGSSYNEQFF
>.|TRBJ2-7|12|TRBD1|TRBV7-8
TGTGCCAGCAGCTTGACAGGGTACGAGCAGTACTTC
CASSLTGYEQYF
>.|TRBJ2-2|16|TRBD1|TRBV7-7
TGTGCCAGCAGTCGGGATGACAGGGGGCATACCGGGGAGCTGTTTTTT
CASSRDDRGHTGELFF
>.|TRBJ1-2|13|.|TRBV7-9
TGTTCCAGCAGCGTGGCCTGGAACTATGGCTACACCTTC
CSSSVAWNYGYTF
>.|TRBJ2-5|14|TRBD1|TRBV5-1
TGCGCCAGCAGCTCACAGGGGTTCGAAGAGACCCAGTACTTC
CASSSQGFEETQYF
>.|TRBJ2-7|14|TRBD2|TRBV19
TGTGCCAGTAGTTCCCTAGCGGGGGGATTTTGGAAGTACTTC
CASSSLAGGFWKYF
>many|TRBJ2-3|18|TRBD2|TRBV4-2
TGTGCCAGCAGCCACCCGCCCGGAGGAGCGGGGGGTGCAGATACGCAGTATTTT
CASSHPPGGAGGADTQYF
>few|TRBJ1-2|16|TRBD1|TRBV19
TGTGCCAGTAGTATCGCCGGGACAGGGATTGTCTATGGCTACACCTTC
CASSIAGTGIVYGYTF
>.|TRBJ2-2|12|TRBD1|TRBV29-1
TGCAGCCATACAGGGGTGACCGGGGAGCTGTTTTTT
CSHTGVTGELFF
>.|TRBJ1-1|13|.|TRBV5-1
TGCGCCAGCATCCGAGGATGGAACACTGAAGCTTTCTTT
CASIRGWNTEAFF
>.|TRBJ1-4|16|TRBD1|TRBV19
TGTGCCAGTAGTATACGATACGGACAGGCGGGTGAAAAACTGTTTTTT
CASSIRYGQAGEKLFF
>.|TRBJ2-3|17|TRBD2|TRBV9
TGTGCCAGCAGCGAGGGAACGGGAGGCGGGGTAGCAGATACGCAGTATTTT
CASSEGTGGGVADTQYF
>few|TRBJ2-1|15|.|TRBV5-1
TGCGCCAGCAGCCAGCTCGGCGCCAGGGGCAATGAGCAGTTCTTC
CASSQLGARGNEQFF
>.|TRBJ1-5|15|TRBD1|TRBV6-6
TGTGCCAGCAGTTCTACGTCTAAGGGGGCTCAGCCCCAGCATTTT
CASSSTSKGAQPQHF
>.|TRBJ2-3|16|.|TRBV7-9
TGTGCCAGCAGCTTCCCCCGGAGGACTAGCACAGATACGCAGTATTTT
CASSFPRRTSTDTQYF
>once|TRBJ1-2|15|TRBD1|TRBV19
TGTGCCAGTAGTATACGGTCCGGGACAGGGGACGGCTACACCTTC
CASSIRSGTGDGYTF